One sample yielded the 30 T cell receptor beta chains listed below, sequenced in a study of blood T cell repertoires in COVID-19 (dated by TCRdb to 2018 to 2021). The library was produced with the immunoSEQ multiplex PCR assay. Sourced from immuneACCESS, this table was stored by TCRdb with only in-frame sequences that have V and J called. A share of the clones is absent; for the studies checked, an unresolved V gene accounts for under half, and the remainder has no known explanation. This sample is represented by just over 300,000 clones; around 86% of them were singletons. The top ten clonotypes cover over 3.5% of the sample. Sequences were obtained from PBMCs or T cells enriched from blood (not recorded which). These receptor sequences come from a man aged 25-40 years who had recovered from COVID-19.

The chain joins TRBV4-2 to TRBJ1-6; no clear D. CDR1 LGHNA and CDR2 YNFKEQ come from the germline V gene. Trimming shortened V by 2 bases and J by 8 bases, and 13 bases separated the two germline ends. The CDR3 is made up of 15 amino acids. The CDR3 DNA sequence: TGTGCCAGCAGCCAACGACCGGGTCGGGATTCACCCCTCCACTTT. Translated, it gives CASSQRPGRDSPLHF.

The CDR3 DNA sequence: TGTGCCAGCAGGGTTGGCGGACTAAGCACAGATACGCAGTATTTT. This encodes CASRVGGLSTDTQYF. The J gene is TRBJ2-3, the V gene TRBV5-5, with D tentatively TRBD2 (6 bases). The CDR3 contains 15 residues. V was trimmed by 5 bases and J by 0 bases, leaving 13 bases between them. The germline CDR1 and CDR2 sequences are SGHKS and YYEKEE (reference sequence).

The CDR3 DNA is TGTGCCAGCAGTCCTGGGGAGGTCTATAGCAATCAGCCCCAGCATTTT. It encodes CASSPGEVYSNQPQHF. The V call is TRBV28, the J call TRBJ1-5; no reliable D call. This CDR3 contains 16 residues. The germline gives CDR1 MDHEN, CDR2 SYDVKM. Trimming stripped 5 bases from V and 0 bases from J, with 14 bases between.

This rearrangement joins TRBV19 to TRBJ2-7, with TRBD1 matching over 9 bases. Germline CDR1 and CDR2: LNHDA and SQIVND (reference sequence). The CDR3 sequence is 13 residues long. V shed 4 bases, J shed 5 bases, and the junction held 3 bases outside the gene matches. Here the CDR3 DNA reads TGTGCCAGTAGTACGGGACAGGGTAACGAGCAGTACTTC. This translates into CASSTGQGNEQYF.

The CDR3 nucleotides read TGTGCCAGCAGCTCCGGACTAGCGGGAACCTACGAGCAGTACTTC. Its protein product is CASSSGLAGTYEQYF. This chain uses TRBV9 with TRBJ2-7; TRBD2 matches 12 bases. The CDR3 covers 15 residues. J lost 2 bases, V lost 4 bases, and 4 bases had no gene match. Germline V CDR1 and CDR2: SGDLS, YYNGEE.

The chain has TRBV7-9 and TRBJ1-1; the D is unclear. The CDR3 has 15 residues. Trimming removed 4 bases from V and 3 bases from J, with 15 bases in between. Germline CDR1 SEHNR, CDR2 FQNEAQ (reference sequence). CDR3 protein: CASSSVSGLDTEAFF. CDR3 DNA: TGTGCCAGCAGCTCTGTAAGCGGGTTGGACACTGAAGCTTTCTTT.

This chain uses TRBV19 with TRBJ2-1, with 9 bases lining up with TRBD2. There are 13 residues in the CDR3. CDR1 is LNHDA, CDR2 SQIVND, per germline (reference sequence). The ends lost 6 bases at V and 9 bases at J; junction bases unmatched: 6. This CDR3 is CASRAGGRAEQFF. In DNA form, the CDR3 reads TGTGCCAGTAGAGCGGGGGGTCGTGCTGAGCAGTTCTTC.

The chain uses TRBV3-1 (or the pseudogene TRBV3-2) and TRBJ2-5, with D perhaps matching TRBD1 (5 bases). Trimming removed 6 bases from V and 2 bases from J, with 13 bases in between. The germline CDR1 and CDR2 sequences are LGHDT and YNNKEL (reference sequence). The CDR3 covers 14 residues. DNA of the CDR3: TGTGCCAGCAGGATGGGGCTCCGGCAAGAGACCCAGTACTTC. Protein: CASRMGLRQETQYF.

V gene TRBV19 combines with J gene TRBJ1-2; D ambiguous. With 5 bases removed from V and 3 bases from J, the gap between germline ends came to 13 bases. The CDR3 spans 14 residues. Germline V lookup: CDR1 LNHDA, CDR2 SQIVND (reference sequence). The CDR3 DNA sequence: TGTGCCAGTAGTGATGGCAGGTTCGACTATGGCTACACCTTC. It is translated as CASSDGRFDYGYTF.

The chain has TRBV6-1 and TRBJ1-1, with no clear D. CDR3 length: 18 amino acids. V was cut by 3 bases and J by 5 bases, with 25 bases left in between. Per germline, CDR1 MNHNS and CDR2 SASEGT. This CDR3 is CASSDLVGGPFKGTEAFF. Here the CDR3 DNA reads TGTGCCAGCAGTGACCTCGTCGGCGGGCCCTTCAAAGGGACTGAAGCTTTCTTT.

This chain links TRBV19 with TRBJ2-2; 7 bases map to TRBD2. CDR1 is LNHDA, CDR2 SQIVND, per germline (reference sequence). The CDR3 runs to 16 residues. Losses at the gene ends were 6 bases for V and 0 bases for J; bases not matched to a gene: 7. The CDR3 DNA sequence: TGTGCCAGTAGAAGAGCGGGAAATACGAACACCGGGGAGCTGTTTTTT. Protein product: CASRRAGNTNTGELFF.

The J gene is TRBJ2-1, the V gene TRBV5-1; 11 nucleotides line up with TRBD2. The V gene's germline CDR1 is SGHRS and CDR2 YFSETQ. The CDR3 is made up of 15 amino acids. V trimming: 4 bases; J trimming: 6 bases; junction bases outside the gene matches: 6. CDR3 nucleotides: TGCGCCAGCAGCATTAGCGGGGGGGCGCCCAATGAGCAGTTCTTC. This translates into CASSISGGAPNEQFF.

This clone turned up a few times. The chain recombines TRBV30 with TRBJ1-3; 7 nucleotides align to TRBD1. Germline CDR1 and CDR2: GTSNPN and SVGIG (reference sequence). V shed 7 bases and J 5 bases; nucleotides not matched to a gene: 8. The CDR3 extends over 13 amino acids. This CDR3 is CALQGMGRNTIYF. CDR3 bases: TGTGCCTTACAGGGGATGGGACGAAACACCATATATTTT.

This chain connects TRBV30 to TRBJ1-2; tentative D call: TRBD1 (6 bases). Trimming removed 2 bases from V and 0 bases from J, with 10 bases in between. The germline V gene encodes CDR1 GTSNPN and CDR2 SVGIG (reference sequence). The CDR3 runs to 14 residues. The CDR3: CAWSQQGSNYGYTF. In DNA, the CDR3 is TGTGCCTGGAGTCAGCAGGGGTCTAACTATGGCTACACCTTC.

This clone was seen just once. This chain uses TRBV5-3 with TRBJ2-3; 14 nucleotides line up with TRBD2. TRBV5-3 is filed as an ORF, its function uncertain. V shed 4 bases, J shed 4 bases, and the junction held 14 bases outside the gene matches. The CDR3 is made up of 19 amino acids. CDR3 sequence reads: CARSRGLAGVVRGADTQYF. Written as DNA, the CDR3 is TGTGCCAGAAGCCGGGGACTAGCGGGAGTCGTTAGGGGGGCAGATACGCAGTATTTT.

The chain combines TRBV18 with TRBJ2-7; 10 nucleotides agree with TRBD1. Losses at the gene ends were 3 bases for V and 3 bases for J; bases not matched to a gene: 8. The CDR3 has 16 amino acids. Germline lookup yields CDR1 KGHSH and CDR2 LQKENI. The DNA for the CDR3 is TGTGCCAGCTCACCTATTTCCGGGACAGGGGTCTACGAGCAGTACTTC. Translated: CASSPISGTGVYEQYF.

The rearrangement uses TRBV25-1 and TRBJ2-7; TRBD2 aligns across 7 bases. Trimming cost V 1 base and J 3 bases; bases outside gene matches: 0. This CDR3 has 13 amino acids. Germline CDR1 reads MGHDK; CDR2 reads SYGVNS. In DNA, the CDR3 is TGTGCCAGCAGTGAATGGGAGGGCTACGAGCAGTACTTC. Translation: CASSEWEGYEQYF.

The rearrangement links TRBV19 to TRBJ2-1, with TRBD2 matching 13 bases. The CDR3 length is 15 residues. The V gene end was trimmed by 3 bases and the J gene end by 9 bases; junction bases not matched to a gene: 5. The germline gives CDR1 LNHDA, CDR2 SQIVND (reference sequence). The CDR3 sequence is CASSMRTSGGSEQFF. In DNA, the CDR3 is TGTGCCAGTAGTATGAGGACTAGCGGGGGAAGTGAGCAGTTCTTC. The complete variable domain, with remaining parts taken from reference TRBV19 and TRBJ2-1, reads DGGITQSPKYLFRKEGQNVTLSCEQNLNHDAMYWYRQDPGQGLRLIYYSQIVNDFQKGDIAEGYSVSREKKESFPLTVTSAQKNPTAFYLCASSMRTSGGSEQFFGPGTRLTVL.

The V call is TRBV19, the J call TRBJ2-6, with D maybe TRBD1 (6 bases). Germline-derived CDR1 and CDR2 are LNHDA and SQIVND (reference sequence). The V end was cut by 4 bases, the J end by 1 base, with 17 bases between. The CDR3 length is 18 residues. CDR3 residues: CASSRDARTVSGANVLTF. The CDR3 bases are TGTGCCAGTAGTAGGGACGCTAGGACAGTATCTGGGGCCAACGTCCTGACTTTC.

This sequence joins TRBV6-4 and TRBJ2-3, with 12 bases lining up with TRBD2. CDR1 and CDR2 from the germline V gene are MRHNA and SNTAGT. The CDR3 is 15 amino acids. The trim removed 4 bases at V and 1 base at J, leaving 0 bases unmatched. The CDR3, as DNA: TGTGCCAGCAGTGGACTAGCGGGAGGCACAGATACGCAGTATTTT. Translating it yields CASSGLAGGTDTQYF.

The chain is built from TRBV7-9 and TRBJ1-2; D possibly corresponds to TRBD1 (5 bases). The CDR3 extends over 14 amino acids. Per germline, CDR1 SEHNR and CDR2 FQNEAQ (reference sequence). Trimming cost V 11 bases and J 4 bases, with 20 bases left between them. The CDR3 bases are TGTGCCCTAGATGGGACTCCTCCTCCCTATGGCTACACCTTC. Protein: CALDGTPPPYGYTF. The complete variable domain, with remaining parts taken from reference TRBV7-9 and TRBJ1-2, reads DTGVSQNPRHKITKRGQNVTFRCDPISEHNRLYWYRQTLGQGPEFLTYFQNEAQLEKSRLLSDRFSAERPKGSFSTLEIQRTEQGDSAMYLCALDGTPPPYGYTFGSGTRLTVV.

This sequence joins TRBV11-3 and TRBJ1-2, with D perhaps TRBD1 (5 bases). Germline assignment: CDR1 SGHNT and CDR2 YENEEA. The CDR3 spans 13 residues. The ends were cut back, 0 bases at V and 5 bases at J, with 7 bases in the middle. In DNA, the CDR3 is TGTGCCAGCAGCTTAGATGCAGGGTATGGCTACACCTTC. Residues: CASSLDAGYGYTF.

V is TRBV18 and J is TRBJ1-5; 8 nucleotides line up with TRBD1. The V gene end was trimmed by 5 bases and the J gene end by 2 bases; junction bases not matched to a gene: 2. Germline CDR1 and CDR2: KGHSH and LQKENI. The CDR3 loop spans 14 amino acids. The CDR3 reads CASSSGGGNQPQHF. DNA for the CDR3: TGTGCCAGCTCATCAGGGGGCGGCAATCAGCCCCAGCATTTT. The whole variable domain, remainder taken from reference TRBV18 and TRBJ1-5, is NAGVMQNPRHLVRRRGQEARLRCSPMKGHSHVYWYRQLPEEGLKFMVYLQKENIIDESGMPKERFSAEFPKEGPSILRIQQVVRGDSAAYFCASSSGGGNQPQHFGDGTRLSIL.

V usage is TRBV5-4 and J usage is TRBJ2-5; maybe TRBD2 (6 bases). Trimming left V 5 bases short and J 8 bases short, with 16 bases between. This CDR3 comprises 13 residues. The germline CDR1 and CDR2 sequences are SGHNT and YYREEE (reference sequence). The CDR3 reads CASRPGGGLTQYF. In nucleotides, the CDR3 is TGTGCCAGCAGACCGGGTGGGGGGTTAACCCAGTACTTC.

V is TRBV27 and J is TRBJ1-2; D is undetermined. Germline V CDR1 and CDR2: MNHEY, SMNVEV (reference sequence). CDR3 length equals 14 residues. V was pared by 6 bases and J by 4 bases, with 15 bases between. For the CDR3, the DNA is TGTGCCAGCAGCTCATCTGGCGGCATCTATGGCTACACCTTC. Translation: CASSSSGGIYGYTF.

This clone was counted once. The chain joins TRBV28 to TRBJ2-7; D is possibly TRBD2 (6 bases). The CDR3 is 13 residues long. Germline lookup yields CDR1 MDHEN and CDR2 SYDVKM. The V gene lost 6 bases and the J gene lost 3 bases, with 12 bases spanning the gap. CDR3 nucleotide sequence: TGTGCCAGCAGCCCCTTAGCGGTCTACGAGCAGTACTTC. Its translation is CASSPLAVYEQYF.

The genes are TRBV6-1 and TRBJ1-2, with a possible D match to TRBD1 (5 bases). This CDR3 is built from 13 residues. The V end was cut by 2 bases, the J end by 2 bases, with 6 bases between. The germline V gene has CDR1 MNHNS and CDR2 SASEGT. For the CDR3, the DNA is TGTGCCAGCAGTGAAAGGACAAACTATGGCTACACCTTC. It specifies CASSERTNYGYTF.

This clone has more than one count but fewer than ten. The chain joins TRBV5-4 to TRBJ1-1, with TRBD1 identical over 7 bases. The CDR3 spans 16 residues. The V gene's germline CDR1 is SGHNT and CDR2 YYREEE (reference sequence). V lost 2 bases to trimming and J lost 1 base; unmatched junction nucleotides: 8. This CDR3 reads CASSLKSGQANTEAFF. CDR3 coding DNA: TGTGCCAGCAGCTTAAAGAGCGGACAGGCGAACACTGAAGCTTTCTTT.

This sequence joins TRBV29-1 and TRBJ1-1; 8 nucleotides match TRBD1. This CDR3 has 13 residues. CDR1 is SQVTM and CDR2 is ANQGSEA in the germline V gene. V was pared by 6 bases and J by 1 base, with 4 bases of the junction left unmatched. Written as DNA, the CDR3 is TGCAGCGTCCGGACAGGGCAGAACACTGAAGCTTTCTTT. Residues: CSVRTGQNTEAFF.

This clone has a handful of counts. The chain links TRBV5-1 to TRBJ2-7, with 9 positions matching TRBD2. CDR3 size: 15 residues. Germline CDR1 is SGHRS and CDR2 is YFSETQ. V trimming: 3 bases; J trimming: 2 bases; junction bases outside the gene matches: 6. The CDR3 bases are TGCGCCAGCAGCTGGCTAGCGGGGACGACCTACGAGCAGTACTTC. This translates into CASSWLAGTTYEQYF.